The 7 T cell receptor beta chains listed next were all sequenced from one sample in a study of response to subunit inactivated influenza vaccine. One entry per CDR3 protein results from TCRdb running MiXCR on the RT-PCR reads. The sample lists roughly 700,000 distinct CDR3 sequences, approximately 14% occurring once. The sequenced sample was PBMCs from blood, obtained approximately 15 days before vaccination. The receptors shown here come from a man aged 45-65 years who received an inactivated influenza vaccine.

J is TRBJ2-3 and V is TRBV5-5; the match to TRBD2 covers 9 bases. The CDR3 extends over 15 amino acids. Trimming removed 5 bases from V and 2 bases from J; junction bases left unmatched: 6. Germline V gene lookup returns CDR1 SGHKS and CDR2 YYEKEE (reference sequence). The CDR3 DNA sequence: TGTGCCAGCAGTCGAAGCGGGGGGCACACAGATACGCAGTATTTT. Protein sequence: CASSRSGGHTDTQYF.

The chain is built from TRBV18 and TRBJ2-7; D is uncertain. The ends were cut back, 5 bases at V and 6 bases at J, with 17 bases in the middle. The germline CDR1 and CDR2 sequences are KGHSH and LQKENI. This CDR3 region has 14 residues. The CDR3 loop reads CASSVDPVLIEQYF. The DNA of the CDR3 is TGTGCCAGCTCAGTCGACCCAGTTCTGATCGAGCAGTACTTC. Supplemented by reference TRBV18 and TRBJ2-7, the full variable domain reads NAGVMQNPRHLVRRRGQEARLRCSPMKGHSHVYWYRQLPEEGLKFMVYLQKENIIDESGMPKERFSAEFPKEGPSILRIQQVVRGDSAAYFCASSVDPVLIEQYFGPGTRLTVT.

V usage is TRBV5-1 and J usage is TRBJ2-7, with 8 bases fitting TRBD2. CDR3 length: 14 amino acids. Trimming cost V 4 bases and J 5 bases; bases outside gene matches: 8. Germline V CDR1 and CDR2: SGHRS, YFSETQ. The CDR3: CASSGAGAVHEQYF. As DNA, the CDR3 is TGCGCCAGCAGCGGAGCGGGAGCGGTCCACGAGCAGTACTTC.

This clonotype was detected only a few times. The genes are TRBV9 and TRBJ1-1, with no clear D. Germline loops: CDR1 SGDLS, CDR2 YYNGEE. CDR3 length: 14 amino acids. Between the trimmed V and J ends, which lost 0 bases and 4 bases, there was a span of 10 bases. The CDR3 reads CASSVDHGPTEAFF. The CDR3 DNA reads TGTGCCAGCAGCGTAGATCACGGGCCCACTGAAGCTTTCTTT.

The V call is TRBV7-9, the J call TRBJ1-1; D ambiguous. V lost 3 bases, J lost 5 bases, and 10 bases lay in between. CDR1 is SEHNR, CDR2 FQNEAQ, per germline (reference sequence). The CDR3 consists of 13 residues. The CDR3 sequence: CASSFPPGTEAFF. The CDR3 DNA reads as TGTGCCAGCAGCTTCCCCCCTGGGACTGAAGCTTTCTTT.

The chain couples TRBV4-2 to TRBJ2-3, with 7 nucleotides matching TRBD2. The trim removed 3 bases at V and 1 base at J, leaving 4 bases unmatched. The CDR3 runs 15 residues. The germline CDR1 and CDR2 sequences are LGHNA and YNFKEQ. CDR3 protein: CASSQTSWGTDTQYF. The CDR3 coding sequence is TGTGCCAGCAGCCAGACTAGCTGGGGCACAGATACGCAGTATTTT.

This clonotype has more than one count but fewer than ten. The rearrangement links TRBV20-1 to TRBJ2-2; D is unclear. The ends were cut back, 6 bases at V and 1 base at J, with 9 bases in the middle. CDR3 length: 13 residues. Germline CDR1 is DFQATT and CDR2 is SNEGSKA (reference sequence). The CDR3 DNA is TGCAGTGCGCCGATCAAGAACACCGGGGAGCTGTTTTTT. Protein sequence: CSAPIKNTGELFF.